The 4 T cell receptor beta chains given below trace back to one sample, sequenced in a study of T cell repertoires in cytomegalovirus infection. TCRdb independently ran MiXCR on the reads; one entry per CDR3 protein. The table lists nearly 450,000 distinct CDR3 sequences, about 33% of them singletons. The sample was PBMCs. The receptors shown here come from a human donor in good health (CMV status not recorded). Some clones in this sample may be carry-over from other donors' samples.

This clonotype was recorded only once. A junction boundary mismatches the germline segment, possibly from a read error. This sequence joins TRBV4-1 and TRBJ2-2; 10 bases are shared with TRBD2. The CDR3 has 17 amino acids. Germline V gene sequence: CDR1 MGHRA, CDR2 YSYEKL. The CDR3: CASIQDYSGGPTGELFF. CDR3 coding DNA: TGCGCCAGCATCCAAGATTATAGCGGGGGGCCCACCGGGGAGCTGTTTTTT.

V and J are TRBV27 and TRBJ1-5; D may be TRBD1 (5 bases). This CDR3 has 15 amino acids. The germline gives CDR1 MNHEY, CDR2 SMNVEV (reference sequence). The V end lost 4 bases, the J end lost 3 bases, and 13 bases lay between the germline ends. CDR3 nucleotides: TGTGCCAGCAGTTCCCTGGGACCGATCAATCAGCCCCAGCATTTT. This encodes CASSSLGPINQPQHF.

This clonotype came up many times. This chain links TRBV12-3 or TRBV12-4 with TRBJ2-5; the D call may be TRBD1 or TRBD2 (5 bases each). The CDR3 is 16 residues long. V was trimmed by 6 bases and J by 5 bases, leaving 22 bases between them. For the CDR3, the DNA is TGTGCCAGCAGGAAACACCGGGACGGGAAGGGGGAGACCCAGTACTTC. Translated: CASRKHRDGKGETQYF.

This clonotype occurred a few times. The rearrangement links TRBV7-9 to TRBJ2-7, with D possibly matching TRBD1 (5 bases). Germline V gene sequence: CDR1 SEHNR, CDR2 FQNEAQ (reference sequence). The CDR3 spans 13 residues. The V end was cut by 3 bases, the J end by 6 bases, with 12 bases between. Here the CDR3 DNA reads TGTGCCAGCAGCTTCTTCTTAACAGGCGAGCAGTACTTC. Residues: CASSFFLTGEQYF.